Listed below are T cell receptor beta chains from one sample, sequenced in a study of shared clonotypes between healthy human individuals. Produced via immunoSEQ multiplex PCR; TCRdb's table is partial and in-frame only. The table lists roughly 1 million clones, 75% to 85% of them singletons. The sample was memory CD4+ T cells from PBMCs. The receptors were gathered from a young man in good health. Some clones in this sample may be carry-over from other donors' samples. CDR3s include the opening cysteine and the closing phenylalanine or tryptophan. The order of the fields is V gene, clone size, D gene, J gene, CDR3 DNA, CDR3 protein. The D gene is left open where the match is weak. A clone size is listed for some rows: how often the clone was seen (once, few, many), or a class if it is expanded.

TRBV29-1,few,.,TRBJ1-1,TGCAGCGTTGTCTCCAGGACGTTGAACACTGAAGCTTTCTTT,CSVVSRTLNTEAFF
TRBV7-3,.,.,TRBJ2-1,TGTGCCAGCAGTCAGGGGGCTAGCGGGCACTACAATGAGCAGTTCTTC,CASSQGASGHYNEQFF
TRBV7-2,.,.,TRBJ2-3,TGTGCCAGCAGCACTCTAGCCACATCTTTCCGAGATACGCAGTATTTT,CASSTLATSFRDTQYF
TRBV10-1,.,.,TRBJ2-5,TGCGCCAGCAGCGACAGGCGGGAAGGGGGGACCCAGTACTTC,CASSDRREGGTQYF
TRBV28,.,.,TRBJ1-1,TGTGCCAGCAGTACCTGGACTGAAGCTTTCTTT,CASSTWTEAFF
TRBV28,.,.,TRBJ2-5,TGTGCCAGCAGTCGACAGATCCAAGAGACCCAGTACTTC,CASSRQIQETQYF
TRBV11-2,.,TRBD2,TRBJ2-5,TGTGCCAGCAGCTTAAGTGGGCTAGCGGGAGGACCGGGGACCCAGTACTTC,CASSLSGLAGGPGTQYF
TRBV7-2,.,.,TRBJ2-4,TGTGCCAGCAGCTTCCACCGACAGGTAGCCAAAAACATTCAGTACTTC,CASSFHRQVAKNIQYF
TRBV25-1,.,.,TRBJ1-4,TGTGCCAGCAGGGGATCGTCAGAAAAACTGTTTTTT,CASRGSSEKLFF
TRBV6-5,.,.,TRBJ1-2,TGTGCCAGCAGTTACGTGGGGGGAGCTAACTATGGCTACACCTTC,CASSYVGGANYGYTF
TRBV9,.,TRBD1,TRBJ2-7,TGTGCCAGCAGCCCACGTCCCGGGACAGGGGCCTACGAGCAGTACTTC,CASSPRPGTGAYEQYF
TRBV28,few,TRBD2,TRBJ2-7,TGTGCCAGCAGCCCTTCGGGTAGCGGGAGCTACGAGCAGTACTTC,CASSPSGSGSYEQYF
TRBV28,.,.,TRBJ2-7,TGTGCCAGCAAGCCAAGACTAGATCGGAACGAGCAGTACTTC,CASKPRLDRNEQYF
TRBV2,.,.,TRBJ1-1,TGTGCCAGCAGGCGGGACAACACTGAAGCTTTCTTT,CASRRDNTEAFF
TRBV6-5,.,.,TRBJ1-1,TGTGCCAGCACTCTACGGGGGGTGAACACTGAAGCTTTCTTT,CASTLRGVNTEAFF
TRBV27,many,.,TRBJ1-4,TGTGCCAGCAGTTCCCACGGCCCCGAAAAACTGTTTTTT,CASSSHGPEKLFF
TRBV5-4,.,TRBD1,TRBJ2-1,TGTGCCAGCAGCACGGGACAGGGATTGAATGAGCAGTTCTTC,CASSTGQGLNEQFF
TRBV7-8,once,.,TRBJ2-1,TGTGCCAGCAGCTCTCCCACGGCAAGCTCCTACAATGAGCAGTTCTTC,CASSSPTASSYNEQFF
TRBV30,.,TRBD2,TRBJ2-1,TGTGCCTGGAACCCCGGGACTAGGCTAAATGAGCAGTTCTTC,CAWNPGTRLNEQFF
TRBV10-3,many,.,TRBJ2-5,TGTGCCATCAGTGACCGGGAGGAGACCCAGTACTTC,CAISDREETQYF
TRBV6-1,.,.,TRBJ2-3,TGTGCCAGCAGTGAAAGCAGACTGGATACGCAGTATTTT,CASSESRLDTQYF
TRBV6-1,.,TRBD2,TRBJ2-1,TGTGCCAGCACCACTAGCGGGCTCTACAATGAGCAGTTCTTC,CASTTSGLYNEQFF
TRBV5-1,few,.,TRBJ2-2,TGCGCCAGCAGACCATCTCAGGGCACCGGGGAGCTGTTTTTT,CASRPSQGTGELFF
TRBV5-4,.,TRBD2,TRBJ2-1,TGTGCCAGCAGCTCTGGACTAGCGGGATCCTACAATGAGCAGTTCTTC,CASSSGLAGSYNEQFF
TRBV5-5,once,.,TRBJ2-1,TGTGCCAGCAGCTTGAACCGGGAACCCGAGTTCTTC,CASSLNREPEFF
TRBV19,.,.,TRBJ2-2,TGTGCCAGTAGTATGGGGACACCTCGAGGCGGGGAGCTGTTTTTT,CASSMGTPRGGELFF
TRBV18,.,.,TRBJ1-4,TGTGCCAGCTCACCGACCCTAAATGAAAAACTGTTTTTT,CASSPTLNEKLFF
TRBV30,.,.,TRBJ1-1,TGTGCCTGGACGCGACAGGACAAAACGGGGACTGAAGCTTTCTTT,CAWTRQDKTGTEAFF
TRBV7-8,.,.,TRBJ2-7,TGTGCCAGCAGCTTAGACTCAGGCGAGCAGTACTTC,CASSLDSGEQYF
TRBV4-1,many,TRBD2,TRBJ2-2,TGCGCCAGCAGCCATCCTAGCGGGAGCGGTACCGGGGAGCTGTTTTTT,CASSHPSGSGTGELFF
TRBV6-1,few,.,TRBJ1-1,TGTGCCAGCAGTGCTCGAGGAGGGCGAGACACTGAAGCTTTCTTT,CASSARGGRDTEAFF
TRBV6-1,.,.,TRBJ2-3,TGTGCCAGCCCCGGGGGAGGAGGGGAAGATACGCAGTATTTT,CASPGGGGEDTQYF
TRBV9,.,TRBD1,TRBJ1-2,TGTGCCAGCAGCCCGCAGGGGGGTGGCTACACCTTC,CASSPQGGGYTF
TRBV9,.,TRBD2,TRBJ2-3,TGTGCCAGCAGCACGCGGGAGGGTAGCGGGGCCTACACAGATACGCAGTATTTT,CASSTREGSGAYTDTQYF
TRBV25-1,.,.,TRBJ2-7,TGTGCCAGCAGTGAATCGTCCCACGAGCAGTACTTC,CASSESSHEQYF
TRBV14,.,TRBD1,TRBJ1-2,TGTGCCAGCAGCCTGTTATCCGGGACAGGTGGTTTCCTCTATGGCTACACCTTC,CASSLLSGTGGFLYGYTF
TRBV18,.,TRBD1,TRBJ2-5,TGTGCCAGCTCACCCCTGGGGACAGCTCTCCAAGAGACCCAGTACTTC,CASSPLGTALQETQYF
TRBV4-1,.,TRBD2,TRBJ2-7,TGCGCCAGCAGCCTTACCGGGACTAGTATCGAGCAGTACTTC,CASSLTGTSIEQYF
TRBV28,.,TRBD1,TRBJ2-2,TGTGCCAGCAGTCCATGGACAGGACCCACCGGGGAGCTGTTTTTT,CASSPWTGPTGELFF
TRBV5-4,.,.,TRBJ1-1,TGTGCCAGCAAGGGCATGGGTGAAGCTTTCTTT,CASKGMGEAFF
TRBV4-1,.,.,TRBJ1-5,TGCGCCAGCAGCCAAGTCGGGGGGCCCCAGCATTTT,CASSQVGGPQHF
TRBV6-5,few,.,TRBJ1-1,TGTGCCAGCAGTCGACAGGCCCTAAACACTGAAGCTTTCTTT,CASSRQALNTEAFF
TRBV29-1,once,.,TRBJ1-4,TGCAGCGTGGAGGATCGAGGGGAAAAACTGTTTTTT,CSVEDRGEKLFF
TRBV11-2,.,.,TRBJ2-7,TGTGCCAGCAGTCCTTCGATGGGTGGGCAGTACTTC,CASSPSMGGQYF
TRBV29-1,.,.,TRBJ1-1,TGCAGCGTTGTAGGGCTTATGAACACTGAAGCTTTCTTT,CSVVGLMNTEAFF